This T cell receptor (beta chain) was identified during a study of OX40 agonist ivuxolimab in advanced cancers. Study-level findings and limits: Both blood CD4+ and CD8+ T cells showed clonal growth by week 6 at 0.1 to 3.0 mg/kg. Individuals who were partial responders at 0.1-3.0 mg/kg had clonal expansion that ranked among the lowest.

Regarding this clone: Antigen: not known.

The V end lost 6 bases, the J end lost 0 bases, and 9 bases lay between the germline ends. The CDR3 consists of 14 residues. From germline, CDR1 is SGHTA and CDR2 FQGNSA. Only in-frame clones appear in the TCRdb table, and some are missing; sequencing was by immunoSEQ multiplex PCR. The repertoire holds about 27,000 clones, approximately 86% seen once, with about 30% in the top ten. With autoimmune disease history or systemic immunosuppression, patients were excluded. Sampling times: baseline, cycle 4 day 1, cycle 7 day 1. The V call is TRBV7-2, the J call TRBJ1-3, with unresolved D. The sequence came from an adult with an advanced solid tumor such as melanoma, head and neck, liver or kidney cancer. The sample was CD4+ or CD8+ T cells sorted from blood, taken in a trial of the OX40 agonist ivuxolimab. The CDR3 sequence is CASRGRGSGNTIYF. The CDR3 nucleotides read TGTGCCAGCAGAGGGAGAGGCTCTGGAAACACCATATATTTT.